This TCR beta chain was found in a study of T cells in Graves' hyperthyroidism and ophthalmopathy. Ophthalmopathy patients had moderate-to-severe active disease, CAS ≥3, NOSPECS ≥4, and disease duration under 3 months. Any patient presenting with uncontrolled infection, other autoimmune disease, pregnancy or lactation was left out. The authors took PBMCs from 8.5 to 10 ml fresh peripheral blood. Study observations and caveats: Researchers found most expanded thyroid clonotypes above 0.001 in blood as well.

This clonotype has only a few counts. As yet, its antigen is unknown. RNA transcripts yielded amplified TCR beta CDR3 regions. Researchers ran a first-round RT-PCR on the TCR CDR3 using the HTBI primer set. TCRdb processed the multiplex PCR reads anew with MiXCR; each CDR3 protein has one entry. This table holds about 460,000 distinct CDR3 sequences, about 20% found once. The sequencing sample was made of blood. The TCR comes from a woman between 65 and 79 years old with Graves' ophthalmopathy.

CDR3 bases: TGTGCCAGCAGTCCCGGGACAGTTTCGGGAGAGCAGTACTTC. Translated: CASSPGTVSGEQYF. J is TRBJ2-7 and V is TRBV7-2; TRBD1 aligns across 7 bases. The CDR3 totals 14 residues. Trimming took 6 bases from V and 7 from J; bases not matched to a gene: 12. Germline-derived CDR1 and CDR2 are SGHTA and FQGNSA.